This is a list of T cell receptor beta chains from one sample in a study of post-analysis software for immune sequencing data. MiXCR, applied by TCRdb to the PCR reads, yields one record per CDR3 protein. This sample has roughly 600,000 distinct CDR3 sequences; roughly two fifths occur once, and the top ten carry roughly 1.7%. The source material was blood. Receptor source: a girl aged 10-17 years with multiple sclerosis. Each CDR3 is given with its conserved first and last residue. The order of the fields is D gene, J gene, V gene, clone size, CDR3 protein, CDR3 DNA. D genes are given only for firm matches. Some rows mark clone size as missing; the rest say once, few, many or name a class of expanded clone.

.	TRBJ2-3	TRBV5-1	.	CVSSFSGVGSDTQYF	TGCGTCAGCAGCTTCTCAGGGGTTGGGTCAGATACGCAGTATTTT
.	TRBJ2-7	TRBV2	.	CASSEDARGFEQYF	TGTGCCAGCAGTGAGGATGCCCGCGGTTTCGAGCAGTACTTC
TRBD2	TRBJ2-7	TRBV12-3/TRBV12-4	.	CASSPTSGLRLDPYEQYF	TGTGCCAGCAGTCCGACTAGCGGTCTACGACTAGATCCCTACGAGCAGTACTTC
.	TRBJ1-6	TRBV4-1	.	CASSPADSPLHF	TGCGCCAGCAGCCCCGCTGATTCACCCCTCCACTTT
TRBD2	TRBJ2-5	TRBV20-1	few	CSADRGGYHQETQYF	TGCAGTGCGGACCGGGGAGGGTATCACCAAGAGACCCAGTACTTC
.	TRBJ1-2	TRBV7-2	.	CASSVSLGPYTF	TGTGCCAGCAGCGTCAGTCTCGGGCCCTACACCTTC
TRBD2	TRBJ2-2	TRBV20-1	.	CSVQMGVAGDSGELFF	TGCAGTGTCCAGATGGGGGTAGCGGGAGACTCCGGGGAGCTGTTTTTT
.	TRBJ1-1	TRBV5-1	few	CASSLTGLGNTEAFF	TGCGCCAGCAGCTTGACAGGTTTGGGAAACACTGAAGCTTTCTTT
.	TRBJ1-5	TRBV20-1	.	CSALGGNQPQHF	TGCAGTGCTCTGGGGGGGAATCAGCCCCAGCATTTT
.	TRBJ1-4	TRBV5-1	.	CASSLSSGGGGATNEKLFF	TGCGCCAGCAGCTTGTCTTCCGGGGGTGGAGGTGCAACTAATGAAAAACTGTTTTTT
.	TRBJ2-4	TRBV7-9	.	CASGITLAKNIQYF	TGTGCCAGCGGGATTACCTTAGCCAAAAACATTCAGTACTTC
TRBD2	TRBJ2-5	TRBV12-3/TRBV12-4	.	CASSFGGGQETQYF	TGTGCCAGCAGTTTCGGGGGGGGACAAGAGACCCAGTACTTC
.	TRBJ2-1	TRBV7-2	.	CASSFLATETQFF	TGTGCCAGCAGCTTCCTAGCGACAGAGACCCAGTTCTTC
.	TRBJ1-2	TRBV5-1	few	CASSLGAYGYTF	TGTGCCAGCTCCCTGGGGGCCTATGGCTACACCTTC
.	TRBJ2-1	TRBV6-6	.	CASGGQEPGEQFF	TGTGCCAGCGGGGGGCAGGAACCAGGTGAGCAGTTCTTC
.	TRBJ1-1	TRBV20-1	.	CSARDRVIAEAFF	TGCAGTGCTAGAGATCGGGTGATTGCTGAAGCTTTCTTT
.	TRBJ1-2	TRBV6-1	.	CASSELQVSPFINYGYTF	TGTGCCAGCAGTGAATTACAGGTCTCACCATTCATTAACTATGGCTACACCTTC
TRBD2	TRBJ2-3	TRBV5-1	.	CASSLTSGTTDTQYF	TGCGCCAGCAGCCTGACTAGCGGGACCACAGATACGCAGTATTTT
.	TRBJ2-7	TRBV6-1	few	CATDFEQYF	TGTGCCACCGATTTCGAGCAGTACTTC
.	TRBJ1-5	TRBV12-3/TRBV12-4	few	CASSTSDRSNQPQHF	TGTGCCAGCAGCACCAGCGACCGAAGCAATCAGCCCCAGCATTTT
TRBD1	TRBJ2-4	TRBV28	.	CASSLGGQARGIQYF	TGTGCCAGCAGTTTAGGCGGACAGGCGCGCGGCATTCAGTACTTC
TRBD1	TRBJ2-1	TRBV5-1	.	CASRGQGHWNEQFF	TGCGCCAGCAGGGGACAGGGGCACTGGAATGAGCAGTTCTTC
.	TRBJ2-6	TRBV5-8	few	CASSRLGAAGANVLTF	TGTGCCAGCAGTCGATTGGGAGCAGCTGGGGCCAACGTCCTGACTTTC
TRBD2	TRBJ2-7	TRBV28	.	CASSSPGLDYEQYF	TGTGCCAGCAGTTCTCCGGGACTAGATTACGAGCAGTACTTC
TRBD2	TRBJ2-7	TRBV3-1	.	CASSQASGGNNEQYF	TGTGCCAGCAGCCAAGCTAGCGGGGGGAACAATGAGCAGTACTTC
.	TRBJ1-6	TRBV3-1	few	CASSLGQPYNSPLHF	TGTGCCAGCAGCCTTGGACAGCCCTATAATTCACCCCTCCACTTT
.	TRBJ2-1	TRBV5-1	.	CASSLEAGHNEQFF	TGCGCCAGCAGCTTGGAGGCCGGCCACAATGAGCAGTTCTTC
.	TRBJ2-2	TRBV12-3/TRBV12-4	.	CASSRDNTGELFF	TGTGCCAGCAGCCGGGATAACACCGGGGAGCTGTTTTTT
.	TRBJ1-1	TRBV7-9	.	CASSLGFGWDTEAFF	TGTGCCAGCAGCTTAGGGTTCGGATGGGACACTGAAGCTTTCTTT
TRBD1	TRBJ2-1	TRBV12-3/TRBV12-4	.	CASGVRDRDWIGGLSSYNEQFF	TGTGCCAGCGGAGTCCGGGACAGGGATTGGATCGGCGGACTTAGCTCCTACAATGAGCAGTTCTTC
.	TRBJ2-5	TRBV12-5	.	CASGLVLSKDIQETQYF	TGTGCTAGTGGTTTGGTACTAAGTAAGGACATTCAAGAGACCCAGTACTTC
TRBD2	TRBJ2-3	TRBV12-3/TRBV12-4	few	CASSLRTSGRTDAQYF	TGTGCCAGCAGCCTAAGGACTAGCGGGCGCACAGATGCGCAGTATTTT
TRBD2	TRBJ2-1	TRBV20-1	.	CSARRTSGHNEQFF	TGCAGTGCTAGGAGGACTAGCGGGCACAATGAGCAGTTCTTC
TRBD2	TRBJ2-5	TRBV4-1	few	CASSQDGWGGQETQYF	TGCGCCAGCAGCCAAGATGGGTGGGGGGGACAAGAGACCCAGTACTTC
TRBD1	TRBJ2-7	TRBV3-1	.	CASATKDRTYEQYF	TGTGCCAGCGCCACTAAGGACAGGACCTACGAGCAGTACTTC
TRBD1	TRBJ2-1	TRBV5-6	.	CASSLPHLGTGGKNEQFF	TGTGCCAGCAGCTTGCCGCACCTCGGGACAGGGGGGAAAAATGAGCAGTTCTTC
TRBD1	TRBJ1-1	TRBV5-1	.	CAGSARTGNTEAFF	TGCGCCGGCAGCGCTAGGACAGGGAACACTGAAGCTTTCTTT
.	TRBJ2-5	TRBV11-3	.	CASSLSQAQETQYF	TGTGCCAGCAGCTTAAGCCAGGCCCAAGAGACCCAGTACTTC
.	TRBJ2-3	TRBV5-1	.	CASLSGSPLTDTQYF	TGCGCCAGCTTAAGCGGCTCCCCGCTCACAGATACGCAGTATTTT
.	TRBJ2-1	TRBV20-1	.	CSAFIGGNEQFF	TGCAGTGCTTTTATAGGGGGAAATGAGCAGTTCTTC
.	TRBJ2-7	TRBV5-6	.	CASSTRTALQYF	TGTGCCAGCAGCACTCGGACAGCCTTGCAGTACTTC
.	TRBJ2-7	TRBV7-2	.	CASSLTGWDNSYEQYF	TGTGCCAGCAGCCTAACGGGGTGGGACAACTCCTACGAGCAGTACTTC
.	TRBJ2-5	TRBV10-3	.	CAIMGSLQETQYF	TGTGCCATCATGGGGTCGTTACAAGAGACCCAGTACTTC
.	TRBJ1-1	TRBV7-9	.	CASSLSLLGNTEAFF	TGTGCCAGCAGCTTATCCCTACTGGGGAACACTGAAGCTTTCTTT
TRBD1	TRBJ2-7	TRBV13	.	CASSSPGQGGEQYF	TGTGCCAGCAGTTCACCGGGACAGGGAGGCGAGCAGTACTTC
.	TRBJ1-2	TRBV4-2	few	CASSQVEDSYGYTF	TGTGCCAGCAGCCAAGTTGAAGACAGCTATGGCTACACCTTC
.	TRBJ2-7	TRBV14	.	CTSSQGAMQYF	TGTACCAGCAGCCAAGGTGCCATGCAGTACTTC
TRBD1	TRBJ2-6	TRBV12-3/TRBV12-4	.	CASSLGQGTGANVLTF	TGTGCCAGCAGTTTAGGACAGGGGACTGGGGCCAACGTCCTGACTTTC
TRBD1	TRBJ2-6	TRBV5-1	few	CASSGGTGPSGANVLTF	TGCGCCAGCAGCGGGGGGACAGGGCCCTCTGGGGCCAACGTCCTGACTTTC